This TCR beta chain was sequenced in a study of shared clonotypes between healthy human individuals. As for the study in general: Per donor, CD8 memory used one plate, CD8 naive used two, CD4 memory used three and CD4 naive used three.

With regard to this clone: The antigen is unknown.

At the deep level, the assay was run. Sequencing used immunoSEQ multiplex PCR; TCRdb keeps in-frame clones, though not all of them. The table has under 750,000 clones, approximately 72% seen once. V was clipped by 0 bases and J by 0 bases, with 22 bases between them. The CDR3 loop spans 19 amino acids. Germline V lookup: CDR1 SGHRS, CDR2 YFSETQ. The split of CD4+ cells yielded CD45RA+ naive and CD45RA-negative memory subsets. Study observations and caveats: Among donors, sharing of clonotypes was expected to be affected by sequencing depth.

This TCR was sampled from a woman aged 30 to 39 in good health. Sequenced material: memory CD4+ T cells sorted from blood. As for subset: CD45RA-negative fraction. The chain recombines TRBV5-1 with TRBJ2-7, with TRBD1 as a possible D gene (5 bases). The CDR3 sequence is CASSLELLTRRVGSYEQYF. Here the CDR3 DNA reads TGCGCCAGCAGCTTGGAATTATTGACGCGCAGGGTCGGCTCCTACGAGCAGTACTTC.